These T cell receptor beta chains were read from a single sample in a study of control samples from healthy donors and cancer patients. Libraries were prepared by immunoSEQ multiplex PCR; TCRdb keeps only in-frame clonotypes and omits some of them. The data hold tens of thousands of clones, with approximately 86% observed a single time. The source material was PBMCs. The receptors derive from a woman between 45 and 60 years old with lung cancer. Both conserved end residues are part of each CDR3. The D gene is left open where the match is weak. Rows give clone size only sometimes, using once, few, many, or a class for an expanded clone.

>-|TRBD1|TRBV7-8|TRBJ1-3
TGTGCCAGCAGCTTCGGGACAGGGTCTGGAAACACCATATATTTT
CASSFGTGSGNTIYF
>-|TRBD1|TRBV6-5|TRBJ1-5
TGTGCCAGCAGTTACTCAGGGACAGGGGATCAGCCCCAGCATTTT
CASSYSGTGDQPQHF
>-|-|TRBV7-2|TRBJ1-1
TGTGCCAGCAGCTTTGGAGGGACGGCGAACACTGAAGCTTTCTTT
CASSFGGTANTEAFF
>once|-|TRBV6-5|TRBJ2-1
TGTGCCAGCAGTTACCGAAACGACCAATTCTTC
CASSYRNDQFF
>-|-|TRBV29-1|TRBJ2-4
TGCAGCGTCGAGGGGAGTGAAACCAAAAACATTCAGTACTTC
CSVEGSETKNIQYF
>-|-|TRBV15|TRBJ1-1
TGTGCCACCAGCAGAGATTACGCGGGGAACACTGAAGCTTTCTTT
CATSRDYAGNTEAFF
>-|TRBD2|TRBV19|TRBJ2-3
TGTGCCACACAGCCGGGACTAGGGATTAGCACAGATACGCAGTATTTT
CATQPGLGISTDTQYF
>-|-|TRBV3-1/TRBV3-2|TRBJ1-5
TGTGCCAGCAGCCATGGGGCCGATCAGCCCCAGCATTTT
CASSHGADQPQHF
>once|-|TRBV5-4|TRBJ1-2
TGTGCCAGCAGCCCCAGGGGACCGGCTAACTATGGCTACACCTTC
CASSPRGPANYGYTF
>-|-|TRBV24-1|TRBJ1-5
TGTGCCACCAGTGAAATCGGCCAGCCCCAGCATTTT
CATSEIGQPQHF
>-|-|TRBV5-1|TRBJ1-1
TGCGCCAGCAGCGCCGGACAGTTTGAAGCTTTCTTT
CASSAGQFEAFF
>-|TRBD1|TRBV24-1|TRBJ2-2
TGTGCCACCAGTGATTTGGCTGGGACAGGGCTAAGCACCGGGGAGCTGTTTTTT
CATSDLAGTGLSTGELFF